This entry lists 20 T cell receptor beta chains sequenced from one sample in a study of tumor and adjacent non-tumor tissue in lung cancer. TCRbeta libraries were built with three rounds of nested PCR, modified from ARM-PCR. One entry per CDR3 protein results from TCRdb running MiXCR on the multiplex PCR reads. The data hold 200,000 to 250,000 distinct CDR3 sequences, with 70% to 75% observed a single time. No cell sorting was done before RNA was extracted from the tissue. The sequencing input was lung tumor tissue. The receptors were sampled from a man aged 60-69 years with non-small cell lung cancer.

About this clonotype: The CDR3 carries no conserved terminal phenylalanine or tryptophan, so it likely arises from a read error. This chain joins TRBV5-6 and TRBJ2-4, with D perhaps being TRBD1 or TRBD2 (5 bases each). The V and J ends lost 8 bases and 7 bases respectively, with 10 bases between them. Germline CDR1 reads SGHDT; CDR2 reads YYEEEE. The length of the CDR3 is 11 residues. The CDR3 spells CARRGPNIQYS. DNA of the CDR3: TGTGCCAGGAGGGGTCCGAACATTCAGTACTCC.

The CDR3 spells CAISPGRQNYGYTF. The CDR3 DNA sequence: TGTGCCATCAGTCCCGGACGGCAAAACTATGGCTACACCTTC. The rearrangement links TRBV10-3 to TRBJ1-2; D call uncertain. Germline CDR1 reads ENHRY; CDR2 reads SYGVKD. Trimming stripped 5 bases from V and 2 bases from J, with 12 bases between. The CDR3 totals 14 residues.

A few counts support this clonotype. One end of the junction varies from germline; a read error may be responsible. CDR3 sequence: CASRVAFNEQFF. In DNA, the CDR3 is TGTGCCAGCAGGGTGGCCTTCAATGAGCAGTTCTTT. The chain links TRBV11-2 to TRBJ2-1, with unresolved D. Looked up from germline, CDR1 is SGHAT and CDR2 is FQNNGV. The CDR3 sequence is 12 residues long.

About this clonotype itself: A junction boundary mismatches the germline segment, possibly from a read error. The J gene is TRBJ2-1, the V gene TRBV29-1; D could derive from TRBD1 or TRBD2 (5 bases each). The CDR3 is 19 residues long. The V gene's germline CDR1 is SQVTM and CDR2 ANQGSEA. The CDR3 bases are TGCAGCGTTGAAGATAGGACCCGGGACGCCTACTCGCAGTGGAATGAGCACTTCTTC. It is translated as CSVEDRTRDAYSQWNEHFF.

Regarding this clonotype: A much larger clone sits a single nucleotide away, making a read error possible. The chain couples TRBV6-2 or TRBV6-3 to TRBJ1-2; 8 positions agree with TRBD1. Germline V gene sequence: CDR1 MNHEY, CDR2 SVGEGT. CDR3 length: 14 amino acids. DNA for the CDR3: TGTGCCAGCAGTCCTCAGGGGGCGAGCTATGGCTACAACTTC. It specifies CASSPQGASYGYNF.

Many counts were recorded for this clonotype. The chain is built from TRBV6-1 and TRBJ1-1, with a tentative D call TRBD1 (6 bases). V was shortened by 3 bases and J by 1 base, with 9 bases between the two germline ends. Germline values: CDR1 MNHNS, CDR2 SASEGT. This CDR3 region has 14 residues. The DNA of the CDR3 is TGTGCCAGCAGTGACAGGGGAGCGAACACTGAAGCTTTCTTT. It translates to CASSDRGANTEAFF.

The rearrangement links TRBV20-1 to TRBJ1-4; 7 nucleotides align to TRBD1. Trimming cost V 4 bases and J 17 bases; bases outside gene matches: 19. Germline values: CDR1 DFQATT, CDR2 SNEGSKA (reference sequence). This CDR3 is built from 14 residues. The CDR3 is CSAKRGGDNEKLFF. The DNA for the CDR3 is TGCAGTGCTAAGAGAGGGGGCGACAATGAAAAGCTATTTTTT.

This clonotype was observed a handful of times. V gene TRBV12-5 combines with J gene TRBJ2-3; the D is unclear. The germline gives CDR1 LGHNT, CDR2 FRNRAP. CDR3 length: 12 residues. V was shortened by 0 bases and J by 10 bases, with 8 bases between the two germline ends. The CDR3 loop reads CASGLVQGAQYF. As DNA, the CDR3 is TGTGCTAGTGGTTTGGTACAAGGCGCGCAGTATTTT.

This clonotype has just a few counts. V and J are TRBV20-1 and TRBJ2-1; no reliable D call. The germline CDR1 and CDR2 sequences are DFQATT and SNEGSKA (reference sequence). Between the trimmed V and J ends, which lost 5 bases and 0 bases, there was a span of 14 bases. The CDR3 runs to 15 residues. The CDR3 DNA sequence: TGCAGTGCTCTTACCGACCCGAGCTCCTACAATGAGCAGTTCTTC. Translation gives CSALTDPSSYNEQFF.

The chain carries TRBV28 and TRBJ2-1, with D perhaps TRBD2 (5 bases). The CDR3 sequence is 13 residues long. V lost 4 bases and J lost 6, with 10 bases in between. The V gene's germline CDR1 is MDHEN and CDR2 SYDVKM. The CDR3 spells CASSSSGGNEQFF. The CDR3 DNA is TGTGCCAGCAGTTCTTCAGGAGGCAATGAGCAGTTCTTC.

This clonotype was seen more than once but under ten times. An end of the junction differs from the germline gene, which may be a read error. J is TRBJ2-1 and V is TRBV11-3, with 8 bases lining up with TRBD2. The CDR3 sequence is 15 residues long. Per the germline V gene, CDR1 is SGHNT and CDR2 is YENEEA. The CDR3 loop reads CASSPFSGTNNEQFF. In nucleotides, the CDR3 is TGTGCCAGCAGCCCGTTTAGCGGGACCAACAATGAGCAATTCTTC.

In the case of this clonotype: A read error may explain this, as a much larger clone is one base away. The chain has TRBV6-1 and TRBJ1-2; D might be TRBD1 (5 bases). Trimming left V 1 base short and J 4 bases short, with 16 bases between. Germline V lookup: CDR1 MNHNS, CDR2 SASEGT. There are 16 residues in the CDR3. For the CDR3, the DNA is TGTGCCAGCAGTGAAGTGCCCCGGCAGGGAGTCTATGGCTACACCTTC. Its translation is CASSEVPRQGVYGYTF.

In DNA, the CDR3 is TGTGCCAGCAGCGTAGCTACTGGCCCGGGTGCTGAGCAGTTCTTC. Translating it yields CASSVATGPGAEQFF. V gene TRBV9 combines with J gene TRBJ2-1; D not certain. The CDR3 consists of 15 residues. CDR1 is SGDLS, CDR2 YYNGEE, per germline. The V gene lost 0 bases and the J gene lost 9 bases, with 16 bases spanning the gap.

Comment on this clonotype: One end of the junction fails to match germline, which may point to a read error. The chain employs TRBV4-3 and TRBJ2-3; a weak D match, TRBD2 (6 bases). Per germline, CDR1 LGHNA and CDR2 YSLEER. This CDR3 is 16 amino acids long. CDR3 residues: CASSPDRAGATDTQFF. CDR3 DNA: TGCGCCAGTAGCCCAGATAGAGCGGGCGCCACAGATACGCAGTTTTTT.

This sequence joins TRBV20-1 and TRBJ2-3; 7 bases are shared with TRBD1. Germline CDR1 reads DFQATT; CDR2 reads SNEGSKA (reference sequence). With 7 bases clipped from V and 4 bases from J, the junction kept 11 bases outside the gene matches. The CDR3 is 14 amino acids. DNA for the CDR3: TGCAGTGTTCCACGGGACAGATTCGCAGATACGCAGTATTTT. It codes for CSVPRDRFADTQYF.

The chain's CDR3 is CASSLGTAITGELFF. The CDR3 DNA is TGCGCCAGCAGCTTGGGGACGGCGATCACCGGGGAGCTGTTTTTT. The chain carries TRBV5-1 and TRBJ2-2; D is ambiguous. V lost 0 bases and J lost 4, with 10 bases in between. Germline-derived CDR1 and CDR2 are SGHRS and YFSETQ. This CDR3 comprises 15 residues. Full variable domain (missing parts from reference TRBV5-1 and TRBJ2-2): KAGVTQTPRYLIKTRGQQVTLSCSPISGHRSVSWYQQTPGQGLQFLFEYFSETQRNKGNFPGRFSGRQFSNSRSEMNVSTLELGDSALYLCASSLGTAITGELFFGEGSRLTVL.

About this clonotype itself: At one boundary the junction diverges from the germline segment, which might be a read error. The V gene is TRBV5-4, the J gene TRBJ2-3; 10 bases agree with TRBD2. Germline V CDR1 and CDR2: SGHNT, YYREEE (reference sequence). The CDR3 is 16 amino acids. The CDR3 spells CASNLVLAGVTDTQYF. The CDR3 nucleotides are TGTGCCAGCAACTTGGTTCTAGCGGGGGTCACAGATACGCAGTATTTT.

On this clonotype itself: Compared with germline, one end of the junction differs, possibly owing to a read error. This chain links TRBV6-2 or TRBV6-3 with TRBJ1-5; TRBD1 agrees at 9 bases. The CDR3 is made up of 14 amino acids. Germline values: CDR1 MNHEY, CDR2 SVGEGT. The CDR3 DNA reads TGTGCCAGCAGCGACAGGGGGGGTGGTCAGCCGCAGCATTTT. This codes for CASSDRGGGQPQHF.

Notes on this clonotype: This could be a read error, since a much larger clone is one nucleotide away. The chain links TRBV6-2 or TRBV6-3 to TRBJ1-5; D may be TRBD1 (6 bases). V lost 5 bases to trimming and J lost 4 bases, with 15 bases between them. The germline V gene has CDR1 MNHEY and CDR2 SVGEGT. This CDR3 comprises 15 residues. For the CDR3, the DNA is TGTGCCAGCAGTCGGACAGAGGCTTTAAATCAGCCCCAGCATTTT. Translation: CASSRTEALNQPQHF.

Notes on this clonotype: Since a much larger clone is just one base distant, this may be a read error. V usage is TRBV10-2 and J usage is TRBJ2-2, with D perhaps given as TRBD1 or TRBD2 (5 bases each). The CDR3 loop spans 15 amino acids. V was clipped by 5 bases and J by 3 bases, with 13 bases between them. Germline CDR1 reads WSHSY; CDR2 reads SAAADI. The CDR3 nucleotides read TGCGCCAGCAGTAAAACGGGACGTGACACCGGGGAGCTGTTTTTT. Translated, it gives CASSKTGRDTGELFF.